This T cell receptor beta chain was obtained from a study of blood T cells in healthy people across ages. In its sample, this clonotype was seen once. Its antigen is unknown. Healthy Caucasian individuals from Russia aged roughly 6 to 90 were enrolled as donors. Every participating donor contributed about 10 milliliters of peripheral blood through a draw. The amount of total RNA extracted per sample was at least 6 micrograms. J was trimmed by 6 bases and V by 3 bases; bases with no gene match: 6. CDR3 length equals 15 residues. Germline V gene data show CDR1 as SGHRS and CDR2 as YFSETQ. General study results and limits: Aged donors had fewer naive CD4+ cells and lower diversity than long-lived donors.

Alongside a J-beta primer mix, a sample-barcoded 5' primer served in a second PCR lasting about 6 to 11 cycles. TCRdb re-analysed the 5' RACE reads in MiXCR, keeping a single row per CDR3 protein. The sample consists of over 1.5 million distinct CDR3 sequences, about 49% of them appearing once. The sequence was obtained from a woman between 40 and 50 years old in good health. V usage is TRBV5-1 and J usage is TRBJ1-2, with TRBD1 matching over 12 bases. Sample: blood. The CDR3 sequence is CASSYRDRGPDGYTF. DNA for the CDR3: TGCGCCAGCAGCTACCGGGACAGGGGGCCGGATGGCTACACCTTC.